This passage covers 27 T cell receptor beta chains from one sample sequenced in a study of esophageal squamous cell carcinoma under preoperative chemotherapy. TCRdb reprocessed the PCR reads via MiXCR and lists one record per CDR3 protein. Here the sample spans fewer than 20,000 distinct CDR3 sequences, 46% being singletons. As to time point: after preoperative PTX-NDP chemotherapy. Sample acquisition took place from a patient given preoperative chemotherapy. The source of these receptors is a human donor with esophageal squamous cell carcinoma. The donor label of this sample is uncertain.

In DNA form, the CDR3 reads TGCGCCAGCAGGGGGGGTCCCTACGAGCAGTACTTC. Amino acids: CASRGGPYEQYF. J is TRBJ2-7 and V is TRBV5-1; TRBD2 might be the D (6 bases). Germline V gives CDR1 SGHRS, CDR2 YFSETQ. Trimming cost V 5 bases and J 2 bases, with 8 bases left between them. The CDR3 sequence is 12 residues long.

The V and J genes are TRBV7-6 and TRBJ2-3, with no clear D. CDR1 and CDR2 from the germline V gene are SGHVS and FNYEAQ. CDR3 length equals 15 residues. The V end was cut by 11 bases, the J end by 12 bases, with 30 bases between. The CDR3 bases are TGTGCCGGCGGCCTCTATGGCCTGCTCCAAGAGACCCAGTATTTT. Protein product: CAGGLYGLLQETQYF.

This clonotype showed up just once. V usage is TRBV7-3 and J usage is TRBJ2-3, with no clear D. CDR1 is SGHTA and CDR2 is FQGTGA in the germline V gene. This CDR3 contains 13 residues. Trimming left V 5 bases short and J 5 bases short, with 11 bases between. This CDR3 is CASSPGDKDTQYF. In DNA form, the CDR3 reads TGTGCCAGCAGCCCAGGCGACAAAGATACGCAGTATTTT. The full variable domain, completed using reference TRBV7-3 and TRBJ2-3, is GAGVSQTPSNKVTEKGKYVELRCDPISGHTALYWYRQSLGQGPEFLIYFQGTGAADDSGLPNDRFFAVRPEGSVSTLKIQRTERGDSAVYLCASSPGDKDTQYFGPGTRLTVL.

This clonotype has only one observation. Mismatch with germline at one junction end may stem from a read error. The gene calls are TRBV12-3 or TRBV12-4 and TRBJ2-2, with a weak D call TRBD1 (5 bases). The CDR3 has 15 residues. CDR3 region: CARSPQTWGTETLFF. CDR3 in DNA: TGTGCCCGCAGTCCCCAGACCTGGGGCACCGAGACGCTGTTTTTT.

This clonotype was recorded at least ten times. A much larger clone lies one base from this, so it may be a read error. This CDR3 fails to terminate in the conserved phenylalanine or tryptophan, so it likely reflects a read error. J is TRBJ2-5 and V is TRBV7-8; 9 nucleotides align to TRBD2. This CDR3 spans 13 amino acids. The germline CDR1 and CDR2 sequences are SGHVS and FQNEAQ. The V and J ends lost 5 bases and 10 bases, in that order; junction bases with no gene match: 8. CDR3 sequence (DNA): TGTGCCAGCAGCCCCGGGACTAGCAGCATCCAGTACTTA. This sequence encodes CASSPGTSSIQYL.

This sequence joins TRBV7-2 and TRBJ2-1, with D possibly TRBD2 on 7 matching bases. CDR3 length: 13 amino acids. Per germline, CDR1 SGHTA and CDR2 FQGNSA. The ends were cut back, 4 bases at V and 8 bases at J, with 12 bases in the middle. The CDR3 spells CASSWEGGHEQFF. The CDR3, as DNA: TGTGCCAGCAGCTGGGAGGGGGGCCATGAGCAGTTCTTC.

The CDR3 DNA reads TGCAGCGGGGCCCGGGCCCAAGAGACCCAGTACTTC. As protein: CSGARAQETQYF. V and J are TRBV29-1 and TRBJ2-5; D call uncertain. The CDR3 consists of 12 residues. Germline V gene sequence: CDR1 SQVTM, CDR2 ANQGSEA. The V and J ends lost 7 bases and 1 base respectively, with 10 bases between them.

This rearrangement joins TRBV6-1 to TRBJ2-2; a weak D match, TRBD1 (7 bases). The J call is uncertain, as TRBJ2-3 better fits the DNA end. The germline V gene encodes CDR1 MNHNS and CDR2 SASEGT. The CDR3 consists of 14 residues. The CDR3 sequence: CASSLGLSTGEQYF. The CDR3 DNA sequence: TGTGCCAGCAGCCTGGGACTGAGCACAGGGGAGCAGTATTTT.

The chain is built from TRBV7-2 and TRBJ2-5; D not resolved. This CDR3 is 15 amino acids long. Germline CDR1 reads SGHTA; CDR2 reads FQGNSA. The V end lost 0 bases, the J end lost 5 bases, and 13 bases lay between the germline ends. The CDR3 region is CASSLAYRLKETQYF. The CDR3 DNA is TGTGCCAGCAGCTTAGCGTACAGATTAAAGGAGACCCAGTACTTC.

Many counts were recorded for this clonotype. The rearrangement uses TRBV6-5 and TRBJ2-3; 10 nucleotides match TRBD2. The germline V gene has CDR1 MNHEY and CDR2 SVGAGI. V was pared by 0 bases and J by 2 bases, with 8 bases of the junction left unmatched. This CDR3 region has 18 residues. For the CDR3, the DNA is TGTGCCAGCAGTTACTCACAACTAGCGGGGATCTTCACAGATACGCAGTATTTT. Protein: CASSYSQLAGIFTDTQYF.

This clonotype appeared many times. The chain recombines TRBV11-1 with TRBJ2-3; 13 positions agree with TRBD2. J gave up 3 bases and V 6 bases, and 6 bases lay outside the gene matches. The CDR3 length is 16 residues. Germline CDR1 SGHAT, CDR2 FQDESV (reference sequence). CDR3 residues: CASSSTSGGSTDTQYF. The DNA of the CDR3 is TGTGCCAGCAGTTCGACTAGCGGGGGGAGTACAGATACGCAGTATTTT.

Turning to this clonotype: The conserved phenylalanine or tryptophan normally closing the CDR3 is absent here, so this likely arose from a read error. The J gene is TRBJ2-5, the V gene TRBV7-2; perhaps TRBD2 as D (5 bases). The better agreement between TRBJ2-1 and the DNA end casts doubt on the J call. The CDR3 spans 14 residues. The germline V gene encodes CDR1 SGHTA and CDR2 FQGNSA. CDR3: CASSFVRGLASQFL. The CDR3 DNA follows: TGTGCCAGCAGCTTTGTTCGGGGTTTAGCGTCCCAGTTCTTG.

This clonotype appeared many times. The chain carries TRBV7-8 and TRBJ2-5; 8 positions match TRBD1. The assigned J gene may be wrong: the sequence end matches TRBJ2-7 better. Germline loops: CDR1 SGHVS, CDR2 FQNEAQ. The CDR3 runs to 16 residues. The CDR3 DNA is TGTGCCAGCAGACAGCCCCTTGGACAGGGAGGACTCGAGCAGTACTTC. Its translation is CASRQPLGQGGLEQYF.

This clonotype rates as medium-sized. In nucleotides, the CDR3 is TGTGCCAGCAGTTACACCGGGACTAGCGCACACTACAATGAGCAGTTCTTC. Translated: CASSYTGTSAHYNEQFF. V usage is TRBV6-5 and J usage is TRBJ2-1; 10 bases match TRBD2. CDR3 length: 17 amino acids. CDR1 and CDR2 from the germline V gene are MNHEY and SVGAGI. V lost 2 bases to trimming and J lost 3 bases; unmatched junction nucleotides: 7.

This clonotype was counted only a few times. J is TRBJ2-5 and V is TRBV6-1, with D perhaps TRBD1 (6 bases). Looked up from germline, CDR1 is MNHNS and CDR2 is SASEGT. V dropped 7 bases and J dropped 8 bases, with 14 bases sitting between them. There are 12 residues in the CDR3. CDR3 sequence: CASTSDRNTQYF. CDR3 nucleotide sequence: TGTGCCAGCACCTCGGACAGAAACACCCAGTACTTC.

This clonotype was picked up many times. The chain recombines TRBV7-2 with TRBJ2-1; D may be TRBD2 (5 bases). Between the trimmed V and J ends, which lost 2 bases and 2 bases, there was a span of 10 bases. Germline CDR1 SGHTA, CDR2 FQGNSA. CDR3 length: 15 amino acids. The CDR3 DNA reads TGTGCCAGCAGCTTAAAAGGGAGTACCTACAATGAGCAGTTCTTC. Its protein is CASSLKGSTYNEQFF.

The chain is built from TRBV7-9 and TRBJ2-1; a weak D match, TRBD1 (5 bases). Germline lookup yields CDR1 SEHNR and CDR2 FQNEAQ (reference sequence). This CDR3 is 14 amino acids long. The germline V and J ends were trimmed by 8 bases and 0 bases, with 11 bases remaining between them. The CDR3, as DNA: TGTGCCAGCCTGGGCGACAGCTCCTACAATGAGCAGTTCTTC. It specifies CASLGDSSYNEQFF.

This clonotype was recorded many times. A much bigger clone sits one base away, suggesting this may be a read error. The CDR3 region is CASSLGTSGSEFF. The CDR3 region has the DNA TGTGCCAGCAGCCTTGGGACTAGCGGGAGCGAGTTCTTC. The chain uses TRBV11-1 and TRBJ2-1; 14 positions agree with TRBD2. This CDR3 spans 13 amino acids. CDR1 is SGHAT and CDR2 is FQDESV in the germline V gene (reference sequence). V shed 5 bases and J 14 bases; nucleotides not matched to a gene: 5.

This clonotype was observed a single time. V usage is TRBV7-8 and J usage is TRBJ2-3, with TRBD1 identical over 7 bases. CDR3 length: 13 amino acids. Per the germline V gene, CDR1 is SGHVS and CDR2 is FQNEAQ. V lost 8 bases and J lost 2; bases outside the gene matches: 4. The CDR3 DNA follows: TGTGCCAGCCAGACAGGGTACACAGATACGCAGTATTTT. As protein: CASQTGYTDTQYF.

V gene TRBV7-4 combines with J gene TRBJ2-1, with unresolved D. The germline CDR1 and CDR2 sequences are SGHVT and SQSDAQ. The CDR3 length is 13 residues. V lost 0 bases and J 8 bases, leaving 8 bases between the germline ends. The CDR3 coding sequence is TGTGCCAGCAGCTTAGCGTCGTTGTATGAGCAGTTCTTC. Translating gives CASSLASLYEQFF.

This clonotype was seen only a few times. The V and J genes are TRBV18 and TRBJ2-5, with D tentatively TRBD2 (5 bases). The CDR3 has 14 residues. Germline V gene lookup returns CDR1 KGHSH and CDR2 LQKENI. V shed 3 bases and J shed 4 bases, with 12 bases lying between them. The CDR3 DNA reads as TGTGCCAGCTCACCGTCGGGGAAAGGAGAGACCCAGTACTTC. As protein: CASSPSGKGETQYF.

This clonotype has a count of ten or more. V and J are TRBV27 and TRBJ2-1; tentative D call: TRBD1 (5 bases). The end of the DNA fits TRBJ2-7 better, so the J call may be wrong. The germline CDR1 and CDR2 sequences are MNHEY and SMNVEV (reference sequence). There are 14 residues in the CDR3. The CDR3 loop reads CASSQSTGYNEQYF. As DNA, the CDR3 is TGTGCCAGCAGTCAATCTACAGGATACAATGAGCAGTACTTC.

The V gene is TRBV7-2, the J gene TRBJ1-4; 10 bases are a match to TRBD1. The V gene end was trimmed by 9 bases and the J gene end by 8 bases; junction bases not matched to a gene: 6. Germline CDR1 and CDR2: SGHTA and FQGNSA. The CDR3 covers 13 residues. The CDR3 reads CASRQGAEEKLFF. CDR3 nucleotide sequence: TGTGCCAGTCGACAGGGGGCGGAAGAAAAACTGTTTTTT.

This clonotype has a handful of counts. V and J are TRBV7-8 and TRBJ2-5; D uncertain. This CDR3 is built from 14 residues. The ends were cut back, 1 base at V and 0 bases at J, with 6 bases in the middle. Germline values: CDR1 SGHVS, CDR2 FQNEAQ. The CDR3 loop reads CASSLEAYQETQYF. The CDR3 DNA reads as TGTGCCAGCAGCTTAGAGGCGTACCAAGAGACCCAGTACTTC.

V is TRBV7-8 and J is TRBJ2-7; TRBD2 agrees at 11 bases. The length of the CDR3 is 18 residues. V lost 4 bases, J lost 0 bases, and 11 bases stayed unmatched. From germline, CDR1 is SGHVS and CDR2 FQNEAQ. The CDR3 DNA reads TGTGCCAGCAGCTACCGGGCTGCTACTAGCGGGAGCTCCTACGAGCAGTACTTC. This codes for CASSYRAATSGSSYEQYF.

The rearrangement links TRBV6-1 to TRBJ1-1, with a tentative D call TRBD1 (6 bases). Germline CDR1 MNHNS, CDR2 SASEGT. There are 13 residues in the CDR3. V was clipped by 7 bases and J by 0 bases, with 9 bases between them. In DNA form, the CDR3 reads TGTGCCAGCAATGGACAGATGAACACTGAAGCTTTCTTT. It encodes CASNGQMNTEAFF.

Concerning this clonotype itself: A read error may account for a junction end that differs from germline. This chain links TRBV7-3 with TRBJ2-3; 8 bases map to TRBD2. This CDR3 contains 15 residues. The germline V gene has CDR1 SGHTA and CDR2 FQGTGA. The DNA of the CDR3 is TGTGGCAGCAGCGCGGGTAGCGGGGCGAAAGATACGCAGTATTTC. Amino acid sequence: CGSSAGSGAKDTQYF.